This T cell receptor (beta chain) was identified in a study of OX40 agonist ivuxolimab in advanced cancers. Overall study findings and caveats: CD4+ and CD8+ blood T cells expanded clonally by week 6 at 0.1 to 3.0 mg/kg.

Here immunoSEQ multiplex PCR was the method, and the copy in TCRdb shows in-frame clones only, minus some. The sample includes approximately 74,000 clones, 80% to 95% of them seen just once. Comments on this clone: Its specificity is unknown.

The source was CD4+ or CD8+ T cells sorted from blood, collected in a trial of the OX40 agonist ivuxolimab. The origin of this receptor is an adult with an advanced solid tumor such as melanoma, head and neck, liver or kidney cancer.

For the CDR3, the DNA is TGTGCCAGCAGCTTGGAGGGCAGTCAAGAGACCCAGTACTTC. Translating gives CASSLEGSQETQYF. V and J are TRBV5-4 and TRBJ2-5, with no clear D. The CDR3 runs to 14 residues. V lost 0 bases to trimming and J lost 2 bases, with 8 bases between them. Germline CDR1 reads SGHNT; CDR2 reads YYREEE (reference sequence).